A single sample gave rise to the 8 T cell receptor beta chains below, sequenced in a study of T cell repertoires in cytomegalovirus infection. Their recognized antigens are unknown. MiXCR, run by TCRdb on the reads, gives a single entry per CDR3 protein. The table lists some 920,000 distinct CDR3 sequences, roughly 30% of them singletons, with 13% in the top ten. This material consisted of cultured CD8+ T cells from PBMCs, taken from culture after CMV antigen stimulation. Receptor source: a human donor in good health (CMV status not recorded). Some clones in this sample may be carry-over from other donors' samples.

In this sample, this clonotype turned up once. V usage is TRBV7-6 and J usage is TRBJ1-6, with D uncertain. V was pared by 1 base and J by 8 bases, with 6 bases between. Germline assignment: CDR1 SGHVS and CDR2 FNYEAQ. This CDR3 region has 13 residues. The CDR3 region is CASSLDRDSPLHF. The CDR3 nucleotides read TGTGCCAGCAGCTTAGACAGAGATTCACCCCTCCACTTT.

This clonotype was found many times. This chain uses TRBV7-2 with TRBJ1-5; TRBD1 might be the D (5 bases). CDR3 size: 15 residues. V gave up 1 base and J gave up 4 bases, with 11 bases separating them. The germline V gene encodes CDR1 SGHTA and CDR2 FQGNSA. This chain's CDR3 is CASSLVWQGNQPQHF. The CDR3 region has the DNA TGTGCCAGCAGCTTAGTTTGGCAGGGAAATCAGCCCCAGCATTTT.

The CDR3 coding sequence is TGTGCCAGCAGTTATGGATTTGGGACGGCCTTCTACGAGCAGTACTTC. This sequence encodes CASSYGFGTAFYEQYF. The chain employs TRBV6-5 and TRBJ2-7; D may match TRBD1 or TRBD2 (5 bases each). The length of the CDR3 is 16 residues. V was clipped by 3 bases and J by 3 bases, with 18 bases between them. CDR1 and CDR2 (germline): MNHEY, SVGAGI.

This clonotype showed up just a few times. J is TRBJ2-7 and V is TRBV2; D is ambiguous. This CDR3 region has 14 residues. CDR1 and CDR2 from the germline V gene are SNHLY and FYNNEI. The V and J ends lost 2 bases and 7 bases respectively, with 15 bases between them. In DNA, the CDR3 is TGTGCCAGCAGTGAAATTGGGCGGCTTTGGGAGCAGTACTTC. Amino acids: CASSEIGRLWEQYF.

This chain links TRBV20-1 with TRBJ2-7; TRBD1 matches 8 bases. Looked up from germline, CDR1 is DFQATT and CDR2 is SNEGSKA (reference sequence). Losses at the gene ends were 0 bases for V and 2 bases for J; bases not matched to a gene: 6. CDR3 length: 15 residues. The CDR3 nucleotides are TGCAGTGCTAGAGACCGGGACAGGTCGGCCTACGAGCAGTACTTC. As protein: CSARDRDRSAYEQYF.

The rearrangement uses TRBV12-3 or TRBV12-4 and TRBJ1-1; D gene ambiguous. The CDR3 is 13 amino acids. V shed 3 bases and J shed 5 bases, with 10 bases lying between them. As DNA, the CDR3 is TGTGCCAGCAGTTTTTGGGAGCTTACTGAAGCTTTCTTT. It translates to CASSFWELTEAFF.

This clonotype turned up a few times. This chain connects TRBV6-1 to TRBJ2-1; D perhaps matches TRBD1 (6 bases). Germline lookup yields CDR1 MNHNS and CDR2 SASEGT. Trimming removed 6 bases from V and 8 bases from J, with 14 bases in between. CDR3 size: 13 residues. CDR3 loop: CASSPGTLDEQFF. The DNA of the CDR3 is TGTGCCAGCAGCCCGGGGACATTGGATGAGCAGTTCTTC.

This chain uses TRBV2 with TRBJ2-1; D remains ambiguous. Trimming pared 4 bases from V and 2 bases from J, leaving 6 bases between. The length of the CDR3 is 13 residues. The germline V gene has CDR1 SNHLY and CDR2 FYNNEI. CDR3 nucleotide sequence: TGTGCCAGCAGTGCTGACGCCTACAATGAGCAGTTCTTC. Translation gives CASSADAYNEQFF.